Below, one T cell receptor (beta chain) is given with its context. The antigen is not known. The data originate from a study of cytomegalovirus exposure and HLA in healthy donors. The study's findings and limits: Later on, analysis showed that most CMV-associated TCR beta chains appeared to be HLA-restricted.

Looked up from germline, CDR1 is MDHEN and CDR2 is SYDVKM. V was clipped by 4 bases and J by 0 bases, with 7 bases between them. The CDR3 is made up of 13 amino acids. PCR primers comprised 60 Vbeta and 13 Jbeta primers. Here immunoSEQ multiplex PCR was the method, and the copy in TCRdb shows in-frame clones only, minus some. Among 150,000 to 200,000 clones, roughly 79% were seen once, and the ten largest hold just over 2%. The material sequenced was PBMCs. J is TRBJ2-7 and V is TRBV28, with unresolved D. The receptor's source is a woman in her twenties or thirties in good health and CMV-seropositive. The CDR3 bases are TGTGCCAGCAGTTCAACTCCCTCCTACGAGCAGTACTTC. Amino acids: CASSSTPSYEQYF.